One and the same sample provided the 4 T cell receptor beta chains below, sequenced in a study of blood T cell repertoires in COVID-19. Some clones are missing from TCRdb's copy, which holds only in-frame ones; the method was immunoSEQ multiplex PCR. This table has 45,000 to 70,000 clones, 87% appearing once. Sequences were obtained from peripheral blood. These TCRs come from a woman aged 55-70 years with COVID-19, enrolled during active disease.

A single count supports this clone. V is TRBV7-2 and J is TRBJ1-4; 7 nucleotides align to TRBD1. There are 17 residues in the CDR3. J lost 2 bases, V lost 5 bases, and 11 bases had no gene match. Germline V gene data show CDR1 as SGHTA and CDR2 as FQGNSA. The CDR3 DNA sequence: TGTGCCAGCAGCCCCGGCTCGGACAGGTTGACTAATGAAAAACTGTTTTTT. Amino acid sequence: CASSPGSDRLTNEKLFF.

This clone was counted once. The gene calls are TRBV19 and TRBJ1-3, with TRBD1 matching over 9 bases. V gave up 5 bases and J gave up 0 bases; unmatched junction bases: 11. The length of the CDR3 is 18 residues. The germline CDR1 and CDR2 sequences are LNHDA and SQIVND (reference sequence). CDR3: CASSSRRTGDFSGNTIYF. In DNA, the CDR3 is TGTGCCAGTAGTTCCAGGAGGACAGGGGACTTCTCTGGAAACACCATATATTTT.

The chain employs TRBV18 and TRBJ1-3; D not certain. This CDR3 is built from 12 residues. Deletions cut 3 bases from V and 8 bases from J, with 8 bases between. Germline V lookup: CDR1 KGHSH, CDR2 LQKENI. In DNA, the CDR3 is TGTGCCAGCTCACCCCAGGAGGACACCATATATTTT. It codes for CASSPQEDTIYF.

This chain connects TRBV7-2 to TRBJ2-7; the D is unclear. The germline V gene encodes CDR1 SGHTA and CDR2 FQGNSA. This CDR3 is built from 14 residues. The ends were cut back, 5 bases at V and 2 bases at J, with 13 bases in the middle. CDR3 residues: CASSPRGGTYEQYF. Written as DNA, the CDR3 is TGTGCCAGCAGCCCCAGAGGCGGAACCTACGAGCAGTACTTC.